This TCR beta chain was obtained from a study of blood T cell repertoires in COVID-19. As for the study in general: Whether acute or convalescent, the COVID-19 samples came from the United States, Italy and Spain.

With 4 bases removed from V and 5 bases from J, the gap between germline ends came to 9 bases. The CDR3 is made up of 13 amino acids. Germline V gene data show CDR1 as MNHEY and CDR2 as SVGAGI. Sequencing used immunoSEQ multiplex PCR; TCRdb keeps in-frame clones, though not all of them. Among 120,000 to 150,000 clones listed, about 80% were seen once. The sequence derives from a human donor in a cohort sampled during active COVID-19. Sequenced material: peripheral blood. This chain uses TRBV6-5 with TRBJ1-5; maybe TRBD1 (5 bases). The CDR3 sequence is CASSLTAYQPQHF. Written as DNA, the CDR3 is TGTGCCAGCAGTTTGACAGCGTATCAGCCCCAGCATTTT.